A selection of T cell receptor beta chains follows, all from one sample in a study of shared clonotypes between healthy human individuals. Some clones are missing from TCRdb's copy, which holds only in-frame ones; the method was immunoSEQ multiplex PCR. The table lists a few hundred thousand clones, 70% to 85% of them singletons. Sequencing was performed on PBMCs. Source of these receptors: a woman between 35 and 50 years old in good health. Some clones in this sample may be carry-over from other donors' samples. Both conserved end residues are part of each CDR3. The D gene is left open where the match is weak. The size of a clone is reported for some rows only, either as once, few or many, or as a class for expanded clones.

j_call v_call cdr3_length clone_size d_call cdr3_aa cdr3_nt
TRBJ1-2 TRBV10-3 17 - - CAISDPFSPGRNYGYTF TGTGCCATCAGTGATCCGTTTTCCCCAGGGAGGAACTATGGCTACACCTTC
TRBJ2-7 TRBV10-3 17 - TRBD1 CAISESRWDRGDYEQYF TGTGCCATCAGTGAGTCGAGGTGGGACAGGGGGGACTACGAGCAGTACTTC
TRBJ2-5 TRBV7-9 14 - - CASSLIRGKETQYF TGTGCCAGCAGCTTAATCCGGGGAAAGGAGACCCAGTACTTC
TRBJ1-5 TRBV28 15 - - CASRRRDINNQPQHF TGTGCCAGCAGACGCCGGGACATTAACAATCAGCCCCAGCATTTT
TRBJ2-7 TRBV9 14 few - CASSVDHSSYEQYF TGTGCCAGCAGCGTAGATCACAGCTCCTACGAGCAGTACTTC
TRBJ2-1 TRBV7-3 14 few TRBD2 CASSLAGGPSEQFF TGTGCCAGCAGCCTAGCGGGAGGGCCAAGTGAGCAGTTCTTC
TRBJ2-5 TRBV7-2 14 many - CASSLAEGVETQYF TGTGCCAGCAGCTTAGCGGAGGGGGTGGAGACCCAGTACTTC
TRBJ2-2 TRBV5-1 15 - - CASSFDRVDTGELFF TGCGCCAGCAGCTTTGATCGGGTAGACACCGGGGAGCTGTTTTTT
TRBJ2-3 TRBV15 16 few TRBD2 CATSRGLAGVADTQYF TGTGCCACCAGCAGAGGACTAGCGGGAGTCGCAGATACGCAGTATTTT
TRBJ1-4 TRBV4-3 16 few TRBD1 CASSQDNRGGNEKLFF TGCGCCAGCAGCCAAGACAACAGGGGGGGTAATGAAAAACTGTTTTTT